This T cell receptor (beta chain) originates from a study of cytomegalovirus exposure and HLA in healthy donors. Study outcomes and limitations: Later work found most CMV-associated TCR beta chains apparently HLA-restricted. Despite most TCR sequences being rare, some public TCRs occurred in many donors.

V lost 1 base, J lost 4 bases, and 7 bases stayed unmatched. Germline-derived CDR1 and CDR2 are LGHNA and YSLEER. The CDR3 covers 15 residues. Comment on this clone: Its antigen is as yet unknown.

PCR employed 60 Vbeta and 13 Jbeta primers. Data came from immunoSEQ multiplex PCR; TCRdb stores just in-frame clones and leaves some out. The sample consists of just under 95,000 clones, approximately 77% of them appearing once. Sequenced input: PBMCs. This TCR was recovered from a human donor in good health. V gene TRBV4-3 combines with J gene TRBJ2-7, with TRBD2 identical over 7 bases. CDR3 sequence: CASSQGRLADYEQYF. The DNA of the CDR3 is TGCGCCAGCAGCCAAGGTCGTCTAGCGGATTACGAGCAGTACTTC.